The 26 T cell receptor beta chains below come from one sample, sequenced in a study of blood T cell repertoires in COVID-19. Profiling relied on immunoSEQ multiplex PCR, and the TCRdb table lists in-frame clones only, not all of them. The table has 200,000 to 250,000 clones, more than 60% seen once. The sample was peripheral blood. All receptors come from a middle-aged woman with active or convalescent COVID-19.

The chain joins TRBV6-5 to TRBJ1-5, with 7 bases aligning to TRBD1. This CDR3 is built from 15 residues. V shed 8 bases, J shed 6 bases, and the junction held 13 bases outside the gene matches. Germline loops: CDR1 MNHEY, CDR2 SVGAGI. The chain's CDR3 is CASCTDRGGGQPQHF. CDR3 sequence (DNA): TGTGCCAGCTGTACCGATAGAGGGGGCGGTCAGCCCCAGCATTTT.

This chain joins TRBV19 and TRBJ1-2; no clear D gene. Looked up from germline, CDR1 is LNHDA and CDR2 is SQIVND (reference sequence). V was trimmed by 3 bases and J by 5 bases, leaving 4 bases between them. The CDR3 covers 11 residues. The CDR3 DNA follows: TGTGCCAGTAGTATCGGGTATGGCTACACCTTC. It specifies CASSIGYGYTF.

This clone came up once. This chain links TRBV3-1 (or the pseudogene TRBV3-2) with TRBJ1-2; tentatively, D is TRBD1 (5 bases). The CDR3 contains 13 residues. V gave up 4 bases and J gave up 8 bases, with 14 bases separating them. CDR1 LGHDT and CDR2 YNNKEL come from the germline V gene (reference sequence). The DNA for the CDR3 is TGTGCCAGCAGCCCCCGGGGGATGGGGGGCTACACCTTC. Protein sequence: CASSPRGMGGYTF.

The chain couples TRBV12-3 or TRBV12-4 to TRBJ1-6; 7 bases match TRBD1. V was clipped by 3 bases and J by 12 bases; unmatched bases: 2. The CDR3 totals 12 residues. In DNA, the CDR3 is TGTGCCAGCAGTTTTAACAGGGGACCCCTCCACTTT. Translating it yields CASSFNRGPLHF.

The chain employs TRBV5-1 and TRBJ2-7; maybe TRBD1 (7 bases). The length of the CDR3 is 17 residues. The germline V gene has CDR1 SGHRS and CDR2 YFSETQ. Trimming took off 3 bases at V and 6 bases at J, with 25 bases between the two ends. CDR3 in amino acids: CASSSQTAGTAGGEQYF. In DNA, the CDR3 is TGCGCCAGCAGCTCCCAAACAGCCGGGACAGCGGGCGGCGAGCAGTACTTC.

J is TRBJ2-3 and V is TRBV24-1; weak D call: TRBD1 (5 bases). The germline gives CDR1 KGHDR, CDR2 SFDVKD. Between the trimmed V and J ends, which lost 6 bases and 1 base, there was a span of 13 bases. This CDR3 has 15 amino acids. The CDR3 nucleotides read TGTGCCACCAGTCATAGGGGTGTCGGCACAGATACGCAGTATTTT. Protein: CATSHRGVGTDTQYF.

This clone was found a few times. This chain links TRBV3-1 (or the pseudogene TRBV3-2) with TRBJ1-6; D is uncertain. Germline values: CDR1 LGHDT, CDR2 YNNKEL (reference sequence). Trimming pared 3 bases from V and 0 bases from J, leaving 9 bases between. There are 16 residues in the CDR3. The CDR3 region is CASSQPSRSYNSPLHF. In DNA form, the CDR3 reads TGTGCCAGCAGCCAGCCTTCGCGCTCCTATAATTCACCCCTCCACTTT.

The rearrangement joins TRBV5-6 to TRBJ1-5; maybe TRBD1 (6 bases). Germline CDR1 is SGHDT and CDR2 is YYEEEE. The CDR3 has 14 amino acids. V was clipped by 4 bases and J by 4 bases, with 12 bases between them. CDR3 coding DNA: TGTGCCAGCAGCCGCAGGGGTTGGAATCAGCCCCAGCATTTT. This translates into CASSRRGWNQPQHF.

The rearrangement joins TRBV6-1 to TRBJ1-5; D remains ambiguous. Germline CDR1 reads MNHNS; CDR2 reads SASEGT. This CDR3 spans 16 amino acids. Between the trimmed V and J ends, which lost 0 bases and 9 bases, there was a span of 18 bases. The CDR3 spells CASSEAGRAQGWPQHF. CDR3 bases: TGTGCCAGCAGTGAAGCGGGCCGCGCCCAAGGTTGGCCCCAGCATTTT.

The chain couples TRBV7-9 to TRBJ1-6, with TRBD1 as a possible D gene (5 bases). This CDR3 has 15 amino acids. V lost 0 bases to trimming and J lost 7 bases, with 10 bases between them. Germline CDR1 SEHNR, CDR2 FQNEAQ (reference sequence). The CDR3 DNA is TGTGCCAGCAGCTTAGCAGGGGTGGGAAATTCACCCCTCCACTTT. Encoded protein: CASSLAGVGNSPLHF.

The V call is TRBV6-6, the J call TRBJ1-6; 9 bases line up with TRBD1. Germline V gene lookup returns CDR1 MNHNY and CDR2 SVGAGI (reference sequence). There are 16 residues in the CDR3. Trimming at V came to 6 bases and at J to 5 bases, leaving 8 bases not matched to a gene. CDR3 protein: CASRRPGQGNNSPLHF. The CDR3 DNA follows: TGTGCCAGCAGGAGACCGGGACAGGGAAATAATTCACCCCTCCACTTT.

The genes are TRBV30 and TRBJ1-5; possibly TRBD1 for D (6 bases). V lost 2 bases and J lost 6, with 14 bases in between. CDR3 size: 14 residues. Germline V gives CDR1 GTSNPN, CDR2 SVGIG (reference sequence). The CDR3 protein is CAWSMSGGSQPQHF. The CDR3 bases are TGTGCCTGGAGTATGTCGGGGGGCAGTCAGCCCCAGCATTTT.

The chain carries TRBV6-5 and TRBJ1-6; no clear D. V was trimmed by 2 bases and J by 9 bases, leaving 14 bases between them. This CDR3 spans 15 amino acids. Germline V gene sequence: CDR1 MNHEY, CDR2 SVGAGI. DNA for the CDR3: TGTGCCAGCAGTTACACACCGGGAGGATCTTCACCCCTCCACTTT. Translated: CASSYTPGGSSPLHF.

This clone was seen just once. The chain uses TRBV3-1 (or the pseudogene TRBV3-2) and TRBJ1-2; 9 bases map to TRBD1. The V gene's germline CDR1 is LGHDT and CDR2 YNNKEL (reference sequence). The V gene end was trimmed by 4 bases and the J gene end by 9 bases; junction bases not matched to a gene: 9. The CDR3 is 14 amino acids. This chain's CDR3 is CASSPLDRGYRYTF. CDR3 DNA sequence: TGTGCCAGCAGCCCCTTGGACAGGGGTTATCGCTACACCTTC.

The chain carries TRBV19 and TRBJ2-2; weak D call: TRBD2 (5 bases). CDR1 is LNHDA, CDR2 SQIVND, per germline (reference sequence). The ends were cut back, 3 bases at V and 6 bases at J, with 17 bases in the middle. The CDR3 extends over 16 amino acids. CDR3 coding DNA: TGTGCCAGTAGTATCATAACCGCGGGTTTGCCCGGGGAGCTGTTTTTT. This sequence encodes CASSIITAGLPGELFF. Drawing the rest from reference TRBV19 and TRBJ2-2, the complete variable domain is DGGITQSPKYLFRKEGQNVTLSCEQNLNHDAMYWYRQDPGQGLRLIYYSQIVNDFQKGDIAEGYSVSREKKESFPLTVTSAQKNPTAFYLCASSIITAGLPGELFFGEGSRLTVL.

The rearrangement uses TRBV27 and TRBJ2-5; 9 nucleotides agree with TRBD2. The CDR3 contains 14 residues. Germline-derived CDR1 and CDR2 are MNHEY and SMNVEV (reference sequence). V dropped 5 bases and J dropped 5; count of bases not matched to a gene: 6. The CDR3 nucleotides read TGTGCCAGCAGTGGGACTAGCAGATCGGAGACCCAGTACTTC. This translates into CASSGTSRSETQYF.

The V call is TRBV20-1, the J call TRBJ2-1, with 7 bases fitting TRBD2. CDR1 DFQATT and CDR2 SNEGSKA come from the germline V gene (reference sequence). There are 13 residues in the CDR3. The trim removed 3 bases at V and 9 bases at J, leaving 8 bases unmatched. CDR3 in DNA: TGCAGTGCTAGTTCCGGACTAGAGGGTGAGCAGTTCTTC. Encoded protein: CSASSGLEGEQFF.

The rearrangement uses TRBV7-3 and TRBJ2-7; D is perhaps TRBD2 (7 bases). Germline lookup yields CDR1 SGHTA and CDR2 FQGTGA. The V and J ends lost 5 bases and 7 bases respectively, with 15 bases between them. The CDR3 runs 13 residues. CDR3 sequence (DNA): TGTGCCAGCAGCCCTAATAGGGGGGGAGAGCAGTACGTC. Its translation: CASSPNRGGEQYV.

This clone occurred a few times. This chain connects TRBV7-9 to TRBJ2-3; D ambiguous. Germline CDR1 is SEHNR and CDR2 is FQNEAQ (reference sequence). V was pared by 4 bases and J by 6 bases, with 11 bases between. The CDR3 has 13 amino acids. CDR3 bases: TGTGCCAGCAGCTCAAACGACGGGGATACGCAGTATTTT. This sequence encodes CASSSNDGDTQYF.

The V gene is TRBV29-1, the J gene TRBJ1-1; D call uncertain. Germline lookup yields CDR1 SQVTM and CDR2 ANQGSEA. CDR3 length: 11 amino acids. Trimming cost V 8 bases and J 4 bases, with 11 bases left between them. The CDR3 region is CSSLRGTEAFF. In nucleotides, the CDR3 is TGCAGCTCCCTTCGGGGCACTGAAGCTTTCTTT. The complete variable domain, with remaining parts taken from reference TRBV29-1 and TRBJ1-1, reads SAVISQKPSRDICQRGTSLTIQCQVDSQVTMMFWYRQQPGQSLTLIATANQGSEATYESGFVIDKFPISRPNLTFSTLTVSNMSPEDSSIYLCSSLRGTEAFFGQGTRLTVV.

The V and J genes are TRBV7-9 and TRBJ2-2; 11 bases are a match to TRBD1. The CDR3 loop spans 16 amino acids. With 4 bases clipped from V and 4 bases from J, the junction kept 5 bases outside the gene matches. The germline V gene encodes CDR1 SEHNR and CDR2 FQNEAQ (reference sequence). DNA for the CDR3: TGTGCCAGCAGCTCGGGACAGGGGGTTGTCACCGGGGAGCTGTTTTTT. Protein sequence: CASSSGQGVVTGELFF. The full variable domain, completed using reference TRBV7-9 and TRBJ2-2, is DTGVSQNPRHKITKRGQNVTFRCDPISEHNRLYWYRQTLGQGPEFLTYFQNEAQLEKSRLLSDRFSAERPKGSFSTLEIQRTEQGDSAMYLCASSSGQGVVTGELFFGEGSRLTVL.

The V call is TRBV5-4, the J call TRBJ1-3, with D tentatively TRBD1 (5 bases). V lost 3 bases, J lost 2 bases, and 12 bases lay in between. The CDR3 runs 15 residues. In germline, CDR1 is SGHNT, CDR2 YYREEE (reference sequence). The CDR3 DNA reads as TGTGCCAGCAGCTACCCGGGGGGGGCTGGAAACACCATATATTTT. Protein: CASSYPGGAGNTIYF.

This rearrangement joins TRBV5-6 to TRBJ2-7, with D uncertain. Trimming stripped 0 bases from V and 3 bases from J, with 10 bases between. The CDR3 has 14 amino acids. Germline CDR1 and CDR2: SGHDT and YYEEEE. CDR3 in amino acids: CASSLGIQIYEQYV. Here the CDR3 DNA reads TGTGCCAGCAGCTTGGGAATACAGATCTACGAGCAGTACGTC.

This clone was picked up a small number of times. Additional DNA sequences in this sample encode the identical CDR3. The V and J genes are TRBV5-1 and TRBJ1-1; 10 positions agree with TRBD1. Germline V CDR1 and CDR2: SGHRS, YFSETQ. The CDR3 runs 15 residues. V lost 3 bases to trimming and J lost 5 bases; unmatched junction nucleotides: 7. As DNA, the CDR3 is TGCGCCAGCAGCTGGGGACAGGGGCTAGAAACTGAAGCTTTCTTT. The encoded protein is CASSWGQGLETEAFF.

The gene calls are TRBV7-9 and TRBJ1-1; D might be TRBD1 (5 bases). Germline V lookup: CDR1 SEHNR, CDR2 FQNEAQ (reference sequence). Trimming removed 5 bases at V and 11 bases at J, with 21 bases between. This CDR3 spans 14 amino acids. CDR3 DNA sequence: TGTGCCAGCAGCGTTCAGGGTACAGGCCATGGGGCTTTCTTT. Residues: CASSVQGTGHGAFF.

The CDR3 is CASSLGGVAGHNQPQHF. The CDR3 nucleotides read TGTGCCAGCAGCTTAGGTGGCGTGGCAGGCCACAATCAGCCCCAGCATTTT. The chain recombines TRBV7-9 with TRBJ1-5, with D hard to call. This CDR3 is 17 amino acids long. CDR1 and CDR2 (germline): SEHNR, FQNEAQ (reference sequence). V lost 1 base and J lost 3, with 16 bases in between.